These 21 T cell receptor beta chains were sequenced from one sample in a study of monozygotic twins with inflammatory bowel disease. Using the 5' RACE reads, TCRdb records one entry per CDR3 protein without DNA. This table lists a few hundred thousand distinct CDR3 sequences. The sample was blood. The receptors stem from a human donor with ulcerative colitis or Crohn's disease, or a healthy co-twin of an affected twin (not recorded which).

The rearrangement joins TRBV30 to TRBJ2-5; the TCRdb D gene call, TRBD1, has no DNA to confirm it. In germline, CDR1 is GTSNPN, CDR2 SVGIG (reference sequence). CDR3 length equals 12 residues. This CDR3 is CAWNGQQETQYF. The entire variable domain, with the rest obtained from reference TRBV30 and TRBJ2-5, is as follows: SQTIHQWPATLVQPVGSPLSLECTVEGTSNPNLYWYRQAAGRGLQLLFYSVGIGQISSEVPQNLSASRPQDRQFILSSKKLLLSDSGFYLCAWNGQQETQYFGPGTRLLVL.

The CDR3 sequence: CASSLVSPDYGYTF. This chain joins TRBV5-6 and TRBJ1-2. This CDR3 spans 14 amino acids. Germline assignment: CDR1 SGHDT and CDR2 YYEEEE.

V and J are TRBV6-5 and TRBJ2-3; TCRdb selects TRBD2, and the lack of DNA leaves this call unchecked. Germline CDR1 and CDR2: MNHEY and SVGAGI. This CDR3 has 16 amino acids. CDR3 region: CASSYLGGTFSDTQYF.

The chain carries TRBV6-2 or TRBV6-3 and TRBJ2-1; with no DNA, the TCRdb D assignment of TRBD2 cannot be verified. CDR1 is MNHEY, CDR2 SVGEGT, per germline. The CDR3 covers 11 residues. CDR3 residues: CASSTGTSSFF.

The chain couples TRBV28 to TRBJ2-7; TCRdb calls TRBD1, which cannot be checked without DNA. The CDR3 contains 13 residues. CDR1 is MDHEN, CDR2 SYDVKM, per germline. This chain's CDR3 is CASSFGQIYEQYF.

The V call is TRBV7-8, the J call TRBJ1-3; TCRdb proposes TRBD1, but this gene call is untestable without DNA. Germline assignment: CDR1 SGHVS and CDR2 FQNEAQ. The CDR3 spans 12 residues. The CDR3 loop reads CASSFPLDTIYF.

The V gene is TRBV3-1, the J gene TRBJ2-1. This CDR3 comprises 15 residues. Germline CDR1 and CDR2: LGHDT and YNNKEL (reference sequence). This chain's CDR3 is CASSHQSIRYNEQFF.

The chain recombines TRBV11-2 with TRBJ2-7. CDR3 length: 14 residues. Germline V lookup: CDR1 SGHAT, CDR2 FQNNGV. CDR3 residues: CASSLAGVGYEQYF. Variable domain in full (rest from reference TRBV11-2 and TRBJ2-7): EAGVAQSPRYKIIEKRQSVAFWCNPISGHATLYWYQQILGQGPKLLIQFQNNGVVDDSQLPKDRFSAERLKGVDSTLKIQPAKLEDSAVYLCASSLAGVGYEQYFGPGTRLTVT.

The genes are TRBV14 and TRBJ2-5; no DNA is available, so the TRBD1 call from TCRdb remains unchecked. Germline-derived CDR1 and CDR2 are SGHDN and FVKESK. CDR3 length equals 16 residues. The CDR3 loop is CASSQGESTGVETQYF.

This sequence joins TRBV6-5 and TRBJ2-5; TCRdb gives TRBD2 as the D gene, but with no DNA this cannot be confirmed. This CDR3 has 17 amino acids. Germline CDR1 MNHEY, CDR2 SVGAGI. The CDR3 loop is CASSYSKASGLQETQYF.

The rearrangement joins TRBV27 to TRBJ2-2; TCRdb lists TRBD1, though no DNA is available to test this call. The CDR3 runs to 14 residues. CDR1 MNHEY and CDR2 SMNVEV come from the germline V gene (reference sequence). The CDR3 protein is CASSFGRGSGELFF.

V gene TRBV7-9 combines with J gene TRBJ2-7; TCRdb's assignment of TRBD1 cannot be checked, as there is no DNA. The CDR3 extends over 14 amino acids. CDR1 and CDR2 (germline): SEHNR, FQNEAQ (reference sequence). The CDR3 here is CASSDTGFTYEQYF.

V is TRBV20-1 and J is TRBJ1-2; the D call from TCRdb, TRBD1, cannot be confirmed without DNA. This CDR3 is built from 12 residues. Germline lookup yields CDR1 DFQATT and CDR2 SNEGSKA (reference sequence). The CDR3: CSASRGNDGYTF.

The chain is built from TRBV12-3 or TRBV12-4 and TRBJ1-3; TCRdb lists TRBD1, though no DNA is available to test this call. This CDR3 comprises 15 residues. CDR3 in amino acids: CASSSGQPSGNTIYF.

V usage is TRBV7-2 and J usage is TRBJ1-1; as DNA is missing, the TRBD1 call by TCRdb cannot be tested. Germline CDR1 is SGHTA and CDR2 is FQGNSA. CDR3 length: 14 amino acids. CDR3 in amino acids: CASSPLTVNTEAFF.

This chain joins TRBV12-3 or TRBV12-4 and TRBJ1-1; TCRdb outputs TRBD1, but without DNA this stays unchecked. CDR3 size: 19 residues. The CDR3 reads CASSKRTFLGQGARTEAFF.

This chain connects TRBV20-1 to TRBJ2-1; TCRdb's D gene call, TRBD2, goes unchecked for lack of DNA. There are 15 residues in the CDR3. The V gene's germline CDR1 is DFQATT and CDR2 SNEGSKA (reference sequence). The chain's CDR3 is CSASANGPALNEQFF.

V and J are TRBV5-1 and TRBJ2-1; the TRBD1 assignment by TCRdb is unverifiable without DNA. The CDR3 is 15 residues long. From germline, CDR1 is SGHRS and CDR2 YFSETQ. This CDR3 is CASSVSETTYNEQFF.

The chain uses TRBV6-2 or TRBV6-3 and TRBJ1-5. This CDR3 contains 16 residues. Germline loops: CDR1 MNHEY, CDR2 SVGEGT. CDR3: CASSYSRRGVNQPQHF.

The chain joins TRBV20-1 to TRBJ1-3; absent DNA, TCRdb's TRBD1 call cannot be checked. The germline V gene has CDR1 DFQATT and CDR2 SNEGSKA (reference sequence). The CDR3 has 17 amino acids. CDR3 protein: CSASYSGTPHSGNTIYF.

The V call is TRBV11-3, the J call TRBJ2-5; no DNA is available, so the TRBD1 call from TCRdb remains unchecked. CDR1 and CDR2 from the germline V gene are SGHNT and YENEEA. This CDR3 has 14 amino acids. This chain's CDR3 is CASSLSGQGETQYF.